Shown below are 23 T cell receptor beta chains from a single sample sequenced in a study of CD8+ T cells in alopecia areata. cDNA prepared by RNA extraction and subsequent reverse transcription served as the template for sequencing. Data came from immunoSEQ multiplex PCR; TCRdb stores just in-frame clones and leaves some out. This repertoire holds more than 90,000 clones, and none appear only once. Sequencing used lesional skin. The receptors stem from a C3H/HeJ mouse with alopecia areata. MHC haplotype: H2-k.

This clone has at least ten counts. The gene names here belong to mouse. The sequence runs out 4 residues before the end of the CDR3; the remainder is reconstructed from the germline J gene. The chain is built from TRBV13-3 and TRBJ1-2; TRBD1 agrees at 7 bases. This CDR3 region has 13 residues. Germline V gene sequence: CDR1 NNHDY, CDR2 SYVADS. The ends lost 5 bases at V and 3 bases at J; junction bases unmatched: 4. CDR3 DNA (partial): TGTGCCAGCAGACACAGGGGCGACTCC. Amino acids: CASRHRGDS. The entire CDR3 is CASRHRGDSDYTF.

About this clone: Gene names denote mouse genes. Read sequence stops 4 residues before the CDR3 end, and the germline J gene provides the missing end. This chain connects TRBV1 to TRBJ2-7; TRBD1 is a possible D gene (5 bases). The V gene's germline CDR1 is NSQYPW and CDR2 LRSPGD (reference sequence). V lost 0 bases and J 0 bases, leaving 12 bases between the germline ends. The CDR3 is 16 amino acids. CDR3 sequence reads: CTCSADGGQSSYEQYF. The DNA read from the CDR3 is TGCACCTGCAGTGCAGATGGAGGACAAAGCTCCTAT.

This clone occurred many times. Mouse germline and gene names are used. The read halts 4 residues ahead of the CDR3 end, with the missing end drawn from the germline J gene. The chain has TRBV13-3 and TRBJ2-5; 7 nucleotides agree with TRBD1. With 5 bases clipped from V and 0 bases from J, the junction kept 3 bases outside the gene matches. The CDR3 has 14 amino acids. The germline V gene encodes CDR1 NNHDY and CDR2 SYVADS. CDR3 sequence reads: CASSRGQNQDTQYF. The sequenced part of the CDR3 DNA is TGTGCCAGCAGCCGGGGACAGAACCAAGAC. Full variable domain (missing parts from reference TRBV13-3 and TRBJ2-5): EAAVTQSPRSKVAVTGGKVTLSCHQTNNHDYMYWYRQDTGHGLRLIHYSYVADSTEKGDIPDGYKASRPSQENFSLILELASLSQTAVYFCASSRGQNQDTQYFGPGTRLLVL.

Comment on this clone: Genes here carry mouse names. The sequenced fragment ends 4 residues before the CDR3 boundary, so the rest is inferred from the germline J gene. At the DNA level, this CDR3 is encoded by other sequences in the same sample as well. This chain uses TRBV13-2 with TRBJ2-7, with 7 bases lining up with TRBD1. Germline V gene data show CDR1 as NNHNN and CDR2 as SYGAGS (reference sequence). The junction had 5 bases not matched to a gene; V was cut back by 5 bases and J by 3 bases. This CDR3 spans 13 amino acids. CDR3 DNA, as far as it was read: TGTGCCAGCGGAGACAGGGTGGGCTAT. Amino acid sequence: CASGDRVGY. The whole CDR3 reads CASGDRVGYEQYF.

In this sample, this clone turned up many times. Germline and genes here are mouse. The read terminates 4 residues ahead of where the CDR3 ends, so the germline J gene completes it. This chain links TRBV13-3 with TRBJ2-4, with 10 bases lining up with TRBD1. From germline, CDR1 is NNHDY and CDR2 SYVADS. The CDR3 covers 14 residues. CDR3 amino acids: CASSERDRGNTLYF. The DNA read from the CDR3 is TGTGCCAGCAGTGAAAGGGACAGGGGAAAC.

Points on this clone: Gene names and germline match the mouse. The read comes to an end 4 residues before the CDR3 does, leaving the germline J gene to fill in the end. This chain uses TRBV31 with TRBJ2-1; TRBD2 matches at 11 bases. This CDR3 has 16 residues. Germline V gene lookup returns CDR1 GKSSPN and CDR2 SITVG. V shed 0 bases and J 0 bases; nucleotides not matched to a gene: 1. CDR3 protein: CAWSLGLGGNYAEQFF. CDR3 DNA (partial): TGTGCCTGGAGTCTAGGACTGGGGGGTAACTATGCT.

With regard to this clone: Mouse gene names apply. The DNA ends 4 residues before the CDR3 does, and the rest of the CDR3 is filled in from the germline J gene. The chain employs TRBV13-3 and TRBJ2-7; D perhaps matches TRBD2 (7 bases). This CDR3 region has 13 residues. Germline lookup yields CDR1 NNHDY and CDR2 SYVADS. V was trimmed by 7 bases and J by 0 bases, leaving 11 bases between them. The CDR3 sequence is CASWGALSYEQYF. The sequenced part of the CDR3 DNA is TGTGCCAGCTGGGGGGCCCTCTCCTAT.

This clone has only a few counts. Mouse gene names apply. Read coverage stops 4 residues before the CDR3 terminus; the germline J gene supplies the remainder. The chain recombines TRBV14 with TRBJ1-4; 10 nucleotides agree with TRBD1. Looked up from germline, CDR1 is SGHDT and CDR2 is FRDEAV. The V gene end was trimmed by 5 bases and the J gene end by 4 bases; junction bases not matched to a gene: 8. The CDR3 spans 16 residues. CDR3 loop: CASSPRDRGLNERLFF. The part of the CDR3 DNA that was read is TGTGCCAGCAGCCCCCGGGACAGGGGACTCAACGAA.

On this clone itself: These gene names are mouse names. Sequencing ends 4 residues short of the CDR3 end; the germline J gene provides the rest. V is TRBV17 and J is TRBJ2-7, with TRBD2 identical over 9 bases. From germline, CDR1 is MNHDT and CDR2 YYDKIL. This CDR3 region has 17 residues. V trimming: 0 bases; J trimming: 0 bases; junction bases outside the gene matches: 6. The sequenced part of the CDR3 DNA is TGTGCTAGCAGTAGAGACTGGGGGGGACCGAGCTCCTAT. Protein sequence: CASSRDWGGPSSY. The entire CDR3 sequence reads CASSRDWGGPSSYEQYF.

For this clone: A mismatch at residue 11 separates the TCRdb protein from the translated DNA, so the protein presented here was translated from the DNA. The gene names given are mouse names. The read is 3 residues too short to cover the CDR3 end, so that end is filled in from the germline J gene. The chain has TRBV19 and TRBJ1-6; no firm D call. TRBJ1-6 is known as an ORF, though its function is uncertain. From germline, CDR1 is FNHDT and CDR2 SITEND (reference sequence). The V and J ends lost 0 bases and 5 bases respectively, with 6 bases between them. The CDR3 totals 14 residues. The CDR3 spells CASSIAENNSPLYF. The sequenced part of the CDR3 DNA is TGTGCCAGCAGTATAGCAGAAAATAATTCGCCC.

This clone was counted only a few times. The genes are named according to mouse. The CDR3 end falls 4 residues outside the read, so it is completed with the germline J gene. The rearrangement links TRBV13-1 to TRBJ2-3, with 12 bases lining up with TRBD2. The CDR3 totals 15 residues. Trimming cost V 6 bases and J 3 bases; bases outside gene matches: 5. Germline CDR1 reads NSHNY; CDR2 reads SYGAGN. CDR3 protein: CASKTGGAKAETLYF. CDR3 bases read: TGTGCCAGCAAGACTGGGGGGGCGAAGGCAGAA.

Note on this clone: The listed genes are named as in mouse. The read terminates 4 residues before the CDR3 end, so the remaining end is supplied by the germline J gene. V usage is TRBV13-3 and J usage is TRBJ2-1; 7 positions match TRBD2. J gave up 1 base and V 3 bases, and 7 bases lay outside the gene matches. This CDR3 has 16 residues. Germline CDR1 is NNHDY and CDR2 is SYVADS. Incomplete CDR3 DNA: TGTGCCAGCAGTGTCTCCGACTGGGCGAACTATGCT. Translation: CASSVSDWANYA. The full CDR3 is CASSVSDWANYAEQFF.

This clone was observed a few times. The genes and germline here are from mouse. Sequencing ends 4 residues short of the CDR3 end; the germline J gene provides the rest. The rearrangement joins TRBV19 to TRBJ2-1, with 9 bases matching TRBD2. J was trimmed by 1 base and V by 2 bases; bases with no gene match: 4. This CDR3 region has 16 residues. Germline V lookup: CDR1 FNHDT, CDR2 SITEND (reference sequence). CDR3 DNA (partial): TGTGCCAGCAGTATTCCTGGGGGGGTCAACTATGCT. Encoded protein: CASSIPGGVNYA. The CDR3 in full is CASSIPGGVNYAEQFF.

Note on this clone: The protein in this entry is translated from the DNA; at residue 9 it differs from the protein listed in TCRdb. Gene labels here are mouse ones. The CDR3 end lies 3 residues beyond the end of the read and is filled in from the germline J gene. The chain recombines TRBV1 with TRBJ1-6; unclear D gene. TRBJ1-6 is filed as an ORF, its function uncertain. V was clipped by 7 bases and J by 1 base, with 2 bases between them. Per the germline V gene, CDR1 is NSQYPW and CDR2 is LRSPGD (reference sequence). The CDR3 has 12 residues. The DNA read from the CDR3 is TGCACCTGCATGTCCTATAATTCGCCC. Translation: CTCMSYNSP. The whole CDR3 protein reads CTCMSYNSPLYF.

As to this clone: Gene names are the mouse ones. The DNA ends 4 residues before the CDR3 does, and the rest of the CDR3 is filled in from the germline J gene. The chain joins TRBV13-3 to TRBJ1-1, with D maybe TRBD1 (6 bases). CDR3 length: 12 amino acids. The germline V gene encodes CDR1 NNHDY and CDR2 SYVADS. CDR3 amino acids: CASSEDRTEVFF. The CDR3 DNA, read in part, is TGTGCCAGCAGTGAGGACAGAACA.

On this clone itself: Each gene name is a mouse one. With the read ending 4 residues before the CDR3 end, the germline J gene is used to fill in that end. V gene TRBV1 combines with J gene TRBJ2-1; unclear D gene. Germline CDR1 NSQYPW, CDR2 LRSPGD (reference sequence). The CDR3 runs to 14 residues. V was shortened by 4 bases and J by 0 bases, with 7 bases between the two germline ends. The DNA read from the CDR3 is TGCACCTGCAGTGTCAGATATAACTATGCT. Translated: CTCSVRYNYA. The CDR3, in full, reads CTCSVRYNYAEQFF.

The table lists this clone with many counts. Gene names and germline refer to mouse. Coverage ceases 4 residues before the CDR3 finishes, and the germline J gene fills in the end. The rearrangement joins TRBV13-3 to TRBJ1-2; 8 bases map to TRBD1. The germline V gene encodes CDR1 NNHDY and CDR2 SYVADS. The V gene end was trimmed by 0 bases and the J gene end by 3 bases; junction bases not matched to a gene: 1. The CDR3 extends over 14 amino acids. CDR3 DNA, as far as it was read: TGTGCCAGCAGTGATGCACAGGGGGACTCC. Translated, it gives CASSDAQGDS. The complete CDR3 sequence is CASSDAQGDSDYTF.

A remark on this clone: The genes and germline here are from mouse. Read sequence stops 4 residues before the CDR3 end, and the germline J gene provides the missing end. The V gene is TRBV13-3, the J gene TRBJ1-1; 8 bases are shared with TRBD1. J was trimmed by 3 bases and V by 0 bases; bases with no gene match: 7. CDR3 length equals 16 residues. Germline CDR1 and CDR2: NNHDY and SYVADS. The CDR3 bases that were read are TGTGCCAGCAGTGATGGGCCAAACAGGGGGGACACA. This translates into CASSDGPNRGDT. The entire CDR3 sequence reads CASSDGPNRGDTEVFF.

This clone has only a few counts. The gene symbols are mouse symbols. CDR3 protein: CASGHREDTGQLYF. Incomplete CDR3 DNA: TGTGCCAGCGGCCACAGGGAAGACACCGGG. The gene calls are TRBV13-2 and TRBJ2-2, with D perhaps matching TRBD1 (6 bases). The CDR3 goes on 4 residues after the read ends, and that part is filled in from the germline J gene. The length of the CDR3 is 14 residues. The V and J ends lost 5 bases and 3 bases respectively, with 11 bases between them. Germline V gene lookup returns CDR1 NNHNN and CDR2 SYGAGS (reference sequence).

As to this clone: Gene names refer to mouse genes. The read stops 4 residues short of the end of the CDR3; the missing end is completed from the germline J gene. This chain connects TRBV1 to TRBJ2-7; D is possibly TRBD1 (5 bases). In germline, CDR1 is NSQYPW, CDR2 LRSPGD (reference sequence). The CDR3 sequence is 12 residues long. This CDR3 is CTCSEQEYEQYF. CDR3 DNA, as far as it was read: TGCACCTGCAGTGAACAGGAATAT.

The table lists this clone with a few counts. At residue 13, the DNA translation does not agree with TCRdb's protein; the protein displayed here is the one encoded by the DNA. The gene names given are mouse names. The CDR3 is cut off 3 residues early in the read; its end comes from the germline J gene. V is TRBV19 and J is TRBJ1-6, with TRBD1 matching over 11 bases. TRBJ1-6 is an ORF, and what it does is uncertain. Per the germline V gene, CDR1 is FNHDT and CDR2 is SITEND (reference sequence). J was trimmed by 3 bases and V by 4 bases; bases with no gene match: 3. This CDR3 is built from 16 residues. CDR3 bases read: TGTGCCAGCAGTGCCGGGACAGGGGGCTATAATTCGCCC. Translation: CASSAGTGGYNSP. The entire CDR3 sequence reads CASSAGTGGYNSPLYF.

This clone was observed a few times. Any gene name here is a mouse gene name. Incomplete CDR3 DNA: TGTGCCAGCAGCCACAGGGGGAGCACA. This codes for CASSHRGST. The whole CDR3 sequence is CASSHRGSTEVFF. The gene calls are TRBV13-3 and TRBJ1-1, with 8 positions matching TRBD1. The read comes to an end 4 residues before the CDR3 does, leaving the germline J gene to fill in the end. Germline trimming cut 5 bases from V and 4 bases from J; bases unmatched to any gene: 4. The CDR3 is made up of 13 amino acids. The V gene's germline CDR1 is NNHDY and CDR2 SYVADS.

In its sample, this clone was seen a few times. Gene names and germline refer to mouse. Read sequence stops 4 residues before the CDR3 end, and the germline J gene provides the missing end. The J gene is TRBJ2-5, the V gene TRBV1; 14 bases align to TRBD2. This CDR3 spans 19 amino acids. Per the germline V gene, CDR1 is NSQYPW and CDR2 is LRSPGD (reference sequence). Losses at the gene ends were 4 bases for V and 2 bases for J; bases not matched to a gene: 11. CDR3 amino acids: CTCSGPGTGGARGQDTQYF. CDR3 bases read: TGCACCTGCAGTGGTCCCGGGACTGGGGGGGCGCGGGGCCAAGAC. Supplemented by reference TRBV1 and TRBJ2-5, the full variable domain reads VTLLEQNPRWRLVPRGQAVNLRCILKNSQYPWMSWYQQDLQKQLQWLFTLRSPGDKEVKSLPGADYLATRVTDTELRLQVANMSQGRTLYCTCSGPGTGGARGQDTQYFGPGTRLLVL.